Following are 30 T cell receptor beta chains from one sample sequenced in a study of T cells expressing NK-cell markers. Following a re-call of the 5' RACE reads, TCRdb has one entry per CDR3 protein and lacks DNA. The table lists about 460,000 distinct CDR3 sequences. The sequenced sample was blood T cells: a sorted CD56 or NKG2C T cell subset, CD4+ or CD8+ T cells, or bulk PBMC T cells (not recorded which). The receptors were sampled from a woman in her forties or fifties in good health.

The chain has TRBV5-1 and TRBJ2-3; TCRdb reports TRBD1, a call that lacks DNA to check it against. Germline V CDR1 and CDR2: SGHRS, YFSETQ. This CDR3 has 16 amino acids. This CDR3 reads CASSPNGLPLGVTQYF. Based on the CDR3 plus reference TRBV5-1 and TRBJ2-3, the full variable domain is KAGVTQTPRYLIKTRGQQVTLSCSPISGHRSVSWYQQTPGQGLQFLFEYFSETQRNKGNFPGRFSGRQFSNSRSEMNVSTLELGDSALYLCASSPNGLPLGVTQYFGPGTRLTVL.

This rearrangement joins TRBV5-4 to TRBJ1-2; the D gene TCRdb calls, TRBD1, cannot be checked with no DNA. The germline gives CDR1 SGHNT, CDR2 YYREEE (reference sequence). This CDR3 region has 18 residues. Here the CDR3 reads CASSLPKTGAIPNYGYTF.

The rearrangement links TRBV15 to TRBJ1-1. The CDR3 spans 16 residues. CDR1 is LNHNV and CDR2 is YYDKDF in the germline V gene (reference sequence). The CDR3 reads CATSRDLGSMNTEAFF.

The CDR3 reads CASSESSPLHF. The genes are TRBV6-1 and TRBJ1-6. CDR3 size: 11 residues. From germline, CDR1 is MNHNS and CDR2 SASEGT.

The CDR3 sequence: CASSALAEQFF. V gene TRBV12-3 or TRBV12-4 combines with J gene TRBJ2-1; TCRdb lists TRBD2, though no DNA is available to test this call. The CDR3 consists of 11 residues.

V is TRBV3-1 and J is TRBJ2-3; the D call from TCRdb, TRBD1, cannot be confirmed without DNA. The CDR3 sequence is 16 residues long. The V gene's germline CDR1 is LGHDT and CDR2 YNNKEL (reference sequence). This CDR3 reads CASSQVGRQRTDTQYF.

The V gene is TRBV20-1, the J gene TRBJ1-5; checking the TCRdb D call of TRBD1 is not possible without DNA. The germline V gene has CDR1 DFQATT and CDR2 SNEGSKA (reference sequence). This CDR3 contains 15 residues. CDR3 amino acids: CSALDSAKFDQPQHF.

This chain uses TRBV6-4 with TRBJ1-5. This CDR3 spans 13 amino acids. The germline gives CDR1 MRHNA, CDR2 SNTAGT. The CDR3 reads CASSQTGNQPQHF.

The rearrangement uses TRBV6-5 and TRBJ1-2. The CDR3 contains 14 residues. Germline V lookup: CDR1 MNHEY, CDR2 SVGAGI. CDR3 in amino acids: CASSYLQKNYGYTF.

V usage is TRBV20-1 and J usage is TRBJ2-1; TCRdb calls TRBD2, which cannot be checked without DNA. Germline-derived CDR1 and CDR2 are DFQATT and SNEGSKA (reference sequence). CDR3 size: 17 residues. Here the CDR3 reads CSARVASGTGSYNEQFF.

The chain links TRBV20-1 to TRBJ2-5; TCRdb calls TRBD2, which cannot be checked without DNA. The CDR3 sequence is 17 residues long. Germline V gives CDR1 DFQATT, CDR2 SNEGSKA (reference sequence). CDR3 residues: CSATPLGTVQVRETQYF.

The genes are TRBV20-1 and TRBJ1-1; the TRBD1 assignment by TCRdb is unverifiable without DNA. The CDR3 has 16 residues. Germline V lookup: CDR1 DFQATT, CDR2 SNEGSKA (reference sequence). The CDR3 region is CSARLGYPRVATEAFF.

The chain uses TRBV6-4 and TRBJ1-2; TCRdb's assignment of TRBD1 cannot be checked, as there is no DNA. Germline values: CDR1 MRHNA, CDR2 SNTAGT. The CDR3 sequence is 16 residues long. CDR3 sequence reads: CASSAGTGGGNYGYTF.

The chain employs TRBV28 and TRBJ2-3; TCRdb reports TRBD2, a call that lacks DNA to check it against. Germline-derived CDR1 and CDR2 are MDHEN and SYDVKM. The length of the CDR3 is 16 residues. This CDR3 reads CASLPLAGSPTDTQYF.

The chain uses TRBV20-1 and TRBJ2-5; the D call of TRBD2 rests on TCRdb alone, since no DNA is present to check it. Germline V gene lookup returns CDR1 DFQATT and CDR2 SNEGSKA (reference sequence). The CDR3 is 13 amino acids. CDR3 amino acids: CSASGRRKETQYF.

CDR3: CASTVSSPNNEQFF. The chain has TRBV5-1 and TRBJ2-1. The CDR3 loop spans 14 amino acids. Germline V gene sequence: CDR1 SGHRS, CDR2 YFSETQ.

The J gene is TRBJ1-2, the V gene TRBV12-3 or TRBV12-4; TCRdb's D gene call, TRBD1, goes unchecked for lack of DNA. This CDR3 is built from 13 residues. The CDR3 sequence: CASSKGTVYGYTF.

This rearrangement joins TRBV28 to TRBJ1-1; TCRdb's D call of TRBD1 is untestable without DNA. Germline V CDR1 and CDR2: MDHEN, SYDVKM. This CDR3 spans 15 amino acids. CDR3 loop: CASSPSPGQGTEAFF.

The gene calls are TRBV7-2 and TRBJ2-1; no DNA is available, so the TRBD1 call from TCRdb remains unchecked. The CDR3 runs 13 residues. Looked up from germline, CDR1 is SGHTA and CDR2 is FQGNSA. The CDR3 spells CASADRPYNEQFF.

This sequence joins TRBV10-3 and TRBJ2-1. Germline loops: CDR1 ENHRY, CDR2 SYGVKD. The CDR3 is made up of 12 amino acids. The CDR3 loop reads CAIRLTDNEQFF.

This sequence joins TRBV28 and TRBJ1-5; TCRdb reports TRBD1, a call that lacks DNA to check it against. The CDR3 covers 14 residues. The V gene's germline CDR1 is MDHEN and CDR2 SYDVKM. The CDR3 region is CASRQGTGRQPQHF. Filled out from reference TRBV28 and TRBJ1-5, the complete variable domain reads DVKVTQSSRYLVKRTGEKVFLECVQDMDHENMFWYRQDPGLGLRLIYFSYDVKMKEKGDIPEGYSVSREKKERFSLILESASTNQTSMYLCASRQGTGRQPQHFGDGTRLSIL.

This rearrangement joins TRBV23-1 to TRBJ2-1; with no DNA, the TCRdb D assignment of TRBD2 cannot be verified. TRBV23-1 is an ORF, and what it does is uncertain. The CDR3 is 15 amino acids. CDR3: CASSQWASGRHEQFF.

The rearrangement joins TRBV12-5 to TRBJ1-4. Germline V gene sequence: CDR1 LGHNT, CDR2 FRNRAP. The CDR3 spans 12 residues. CDR3: CATRRANEKLFF.

The chain couples TRBV5-5 to TRBJ1-1. Germline V gene lookup returns CDR1 SGHKS and CDR2 YYEKEE (reference sequence). This CDR3 has 13 residues. The CDR3 sequence: CASSISPNTEAFF. The full variable domain, completed using reference TRBV5-5 and TRBJ1-1, is DAGVTQSPTHLIKTRGQQVTLRCSPISGHKSVSWYQQVLGQGPQFIFQYYEKEERGRGNFPDRFSARQFPNYSSELNVNALLLGDSALYLCASSISPNTEAFFGQGTRLTVV.

V usage is TRBV7-2 and J usage is TRBJ2-2; TCRdb selects TRBD2, and the lack of DNA leaves this call unchecked. The CDR3 is made up of 18 amino acids. Germline-derived CDR1 and CDR2 are SGHTA and FQGNSA. The CDR3 sequence: CASSSSGLAETNTGELFF.

The chain is built from TRBV7-6 and TRBJ2-3; TCRdb indicates TRBD2, and absent DNA this call remains unverified. The CDR3 extends over 15 amino acids. Germline assignment: CDR1 SGHVS and CDR2 FNYEAQ. CDR3 in amino acids: CASSAGTSGRDTQYF.

The rearrangement uses TRBV20-1 and TRBJ1-6; TCRdb names TRBD1, which stays unverified in the absence of DNA. The CDR3 is 18 residues long. Germline V gene lookup returns CDR1 DFQATT and CDR2 SNEGSKA (reference sequence). The CDR3 region is CSARTGTGHRSYNSPLHF.

The gene calls are TRBV24-1 and TRBJ2-1; TCRdb lists TRBD2, though no DNA is available to test this call. The CDR3 has 15 residues. Germline lookup yields CDR1 KGHDR and CDR2 SFDVKD. CDR3 in amino acids: CATSDTSGRVVEQFF.

This chain connects TRBV7-9 to TRBJ2-7; TCRdb returns TRBD1, unconfirmable since there is no DNA. This CDR3 is built from 15 residues. CDR1 and CDR2 from the germline V gene are SEHNR and FQNEAQ (reference sequence). CDR3 loop: CASSLWDRDSYEQYF.

This sequence joins TRBV7-9 and TRBJ1-5; TCRdb's D call of TRBD1 is untestable without DNA. Germline assignment: CDR1 SEHNR and CDR2 FQNEAQ (reference sequence). The CDR3 spans 13 residues. CDR3: CASSFVGQQPQHF.